This T cell receptor (beta chain) was recovered during a study of T cells after yellow fever vaccination. As for the study in general: Preparation of fractions with low cell numbers was performed using SMART-Seq v4 Ultra Low Input. General study points: Primary-vaccination clones mostly resurfaced post-booster (96% CD4, 85% to 90% CD8). Researchers noted that a small share of clonotypes showed up in both CD4 and CD8 compartments.

Details on this clonotype: Its antigen is not identified.

The 5'RACE template-switching step produced TCR cDNA and added a universal primer site and UMIs. TCRdb recomputed calls from the 5' RACE reads with MiXCR, one row per CDR3 protein. The profile shows 400,000 or so distinct CDR3 sequences, 11% of them singletons. The TCR was taken from a young man who received the YFV17D yellow fever vaccine. Specimen: PBMCs, collected on the day of the first yellow fever vaccination.

The CDR3 coding sequence is TGTGCCAGCTCACCCCTCGAAGTGTCAGGGTACAATGAGCAGTTCTTC. This translates into CASSPLEVSGYNEQFF. The chain joins TRBV18 to TRBJ2-1; D perhaps matches TRBD1 (5 bases). Germline V gene data show CDR1 as KGHSH and CDR2 as LQKENI. The length of the CDR3 is 16 residues. Trimming stripped 3 bases from V and 4 bases from J, with 16 bases between.